Here is one T cell receptor (beta chain) with its context. Antigen unknown. This entry belongs to a study of T cell responses to AZD1222 COVID-19 vaccine. TCRdb keeps only in-frame clones here, not all; method: immunoSEQ multiplex PCR. This table has about 100,000 clones, around 84% appearing once. Study outcomes and limitations: At study baseline, merely five or six AZD1222 recipients were seropositive.

Germline CDR1 and CDR2: MNHEY and SMNVEV (reference sequence). The ends lost 5 bases at V and 3 bases at J; junction bases unmatched: 5. The CDR3 sequence is 16 residues long. This TCR derives from an adult in good health. This specimen consisted of peripheral blood, obtained on day 0 of AZD1222 vaccination. J is TRBJ2-5 and V is TRBV27, with 14 bases that match TRBD2. The CDR3 coding sequence is TGTGCCAGCAGTACCAGACTAGCGGGAGGGGAAGAGACCCAGTACTTC. It specifies CASSTRLAGGEETQYF.